The 8 T cell receptor beta chains below come from one sample, sequenced in a study of technical replicates of blood from a few donors. Measured with immunoSEQ multiplex PCR; TCRdb has only the in-frame clones, and not every one. The table has roughly 80,000 clones, less than 95% seen once. Input material: T cells isolated from PBMCs. The receptors stem from a human donor in good health.

The table lists this clone with a count of one. The chain combines TRBV9 with TRBJ2-7, with TRBD1 matching over 8 bases. Unmatched junction bases numbered 16, after V lost 4 bases and J lost 7 bases. CDR3 length: 16 residues. Germline CDR1 and CDR2: SGDLS and YYNGEE. The CDR3 DNA is TGTGCCAGCAGCTCCCAGACAGGGGCTCAATTTGGGGAGCAGTACTTC. This gives the protein CASSSQTGAQFGEQYF. Filled out from reference TRBV9 and TRBJ2-7, the complete variable domain reads DSGVTQTPKHLITATGQRVTLRCSPRSGDLSVYWYQQSLDQGLQFLIQYYNGEERAKGNILERFSAQQFPDLHSELNLSSLELGDSALYFCASSSQTGAQFGEQYFGPGTRLTVT.

The rearrangement uses TRBV28 and TRBJ2-1; TRBD2 agrees at 7 bases. Germline V gene sequence: CDR1 MDHEN, CDR2 SYDVKM. This CDR3 spans 14 amino acids. V was clipped by 3 bases and J by 6 bases; unmatched bases: 5. The CDR3 loop is CASSFNGRPNEQFF. CDR3 DNA sequence: TGTGCCAGCAGTTTTAACGGGAGGCCCAATGAGCAGTTCTTC. The full variable domain, completed using reference TRBV28 and TRBJ2-1, is DVKVTQSSRYLVKRTGEKVFLECVQDMDHENMFWYRQDPGLGLRLIYFSYDVKMKEKGDIPEGYSVSREKKERFSLILESASTNQTSMYLCASSFNGRPNEQFFGPGTRLTVL.

The rearrangement links TRBV30 to TRBJ1-5, with D possibly being TRBD1 (5 bases). This CDR3 spans 12 amino acids. Germline values: CDR1 GTSNPN, CDR2 SVGIG (reference sequence). V lost 2 bases, J lost 6 bases, and 8 bases lay in between. CDR3 sequence reads: CAWSLGGQPQHF. The CDR3 region has the DNA TGTGCCTGGAGTCTGGGGGGTCAGCCCCAGCATTTT.

The V gene is TRBV19, the J gene TRBJ1-2; TRBD1 matches at 8 bases. The CDR3 runs 13 residues. V trimming: 10 bases; J trimming: 4 bases; junction bases outside the gene matches: 8. The germline V gene has CDR1 LNHDA and CDR2 SQIVND (reference sequence). The CDR3 nucleotides read TGTGCCACCATTGACAGGGGTCTCTATGGCTACACCTTC. Amino acids: CATIDRGLYGYTF.

CDR3 amino acids: CASSQGAGGGNEQFF. Here the CDR3 DNA reads TGTGCCAGTTCTCAAGGGGCGGGAGGAGGAAATGAGCAGTTCTTC. V gene TRBV19 combines with J gene TRBJ2-1; TRBD2 matches 8 bases. CDR1 is LNHDA and CDR2 is SQIVND in the germline V gene (reference sequence). V was clipped by 8 bases and J by 7 bases; unmatched bases: 13. The CDR3 sequence is 15 residues long. Combining the CDR3 with reference TRBV19 and TRBJ2-1 gives the whole variable domain DGGITQSPKYLFRKEGQNVTLSCEQNLNHDAMYWYRQDPGQGLRLIYYSQIVNDFQKGDIAEGYSVSREKKESFPLTVTSAQKNPTAFYLCASSQGAGGGNEQFFGPGTRLTVL.

The gene calls are TRBV2 and TRBJ1-2; 12 bases match TRBD1. Germline V CDR1 and CDR2: SNHLY, FYNNEI. This CDR3 has 15 amino acids. The V and J ends lost 4 bases and 3 bases, in that order; junction bases with no gene match: 3. CDR3 amino acids: CASSAGTGGDYGYTF. The DNA for the CDR3 is TGTGCCAGCAGTGCCGGGACAGGGGGCGACTATGGCTACACCTTC. Using reference TRBV2 and TRBJ1-2 for the parts outside the CDR3, the full variable domain is EPEVTQTPSHQVTQMGQEVILRCVPISNHLYFYWYRQILGQKVEFLVSFYNNEISEKSEIFDDQFSVERPDGSNFTLKIRSTKLEDSAMYFCASSAGTGGDYGYTFGSGTRLTVV.

The V call is TRBV7-3, the J call TRBJ1-1; D uncertain. Between the trimmed V and J ends, which lost 4 bases and 5 bases, there was a span of 11 bases. CDR1 is SGHTA, CDR2 FQGTGA, per germline. The length of the CDR3 is 13 residues. The CDR3 sequence is CASSSPEKTEAFF. CDR3 nucleotides: TGTGCCAGCAGCTCACCGGAGAAAACTGAAGCTTTCTTT. Together with reference TRBV7-3 and TRBJ1-1, the CDR3 gives the full variable domain: GAGVSQTPSNKVTEKGKYVELRCDPISGHTALYWYRQSLGQGPEFLIYFQGTGAADDSGLPNDRFFAVRPEGSVSTLKIQRTERGDSAVYLCASSSPEKTEAFFGQGTRLTVV.

The chain links TRBV7-9 to TRBJ1-2, with 8 bases identical to TRBD1. Germline V CDR1 and CDR2: SEHNR, FQNEAQ (reference sequence). CDR3 length equals 15 residues. Losses at the gene ends were 1 base for V and 2 bases for J; bases not matched to a gene: 3. The CDR3: CASSLVDRGNYGYTF. The CDR3 bases are TGTGCCAGCAGCTTAGTCGACAGGGGAAACTATGGCTACACCTTC. Full variable domain (outside the CDR3, taken from reference TRBV7-9 and TRBJ1-2): DTGVSQNPRHKITKRGQNVTFRCDPISEHNRLYWYRQTLGQGPEFLTYFQNEAQLEKSRLLSDRFSAERPKGSFSTLEIQRTEQGDSAMYLCASSLVDRGNYGYTFGSGTRLTVV.